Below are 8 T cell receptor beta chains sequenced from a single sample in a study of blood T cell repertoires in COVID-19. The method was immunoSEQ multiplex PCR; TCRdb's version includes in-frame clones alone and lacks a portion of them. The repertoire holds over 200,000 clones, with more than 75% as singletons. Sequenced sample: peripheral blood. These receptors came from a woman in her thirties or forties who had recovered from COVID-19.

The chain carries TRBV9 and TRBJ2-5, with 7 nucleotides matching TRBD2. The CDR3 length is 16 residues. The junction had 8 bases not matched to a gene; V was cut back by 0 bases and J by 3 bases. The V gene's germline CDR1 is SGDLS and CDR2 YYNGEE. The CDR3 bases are TGTGCCAGCAGCGTAGGGGCTAGCGGAGCAGAAGAGACCCAGTACTTC. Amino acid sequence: CASSVGASGAEETQYF.

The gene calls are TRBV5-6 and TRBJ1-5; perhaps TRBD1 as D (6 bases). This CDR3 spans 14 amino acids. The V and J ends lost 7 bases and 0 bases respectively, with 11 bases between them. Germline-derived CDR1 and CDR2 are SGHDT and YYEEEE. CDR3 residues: CASHQGYSNQPQHF. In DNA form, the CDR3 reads TGTGCCAGCCACCAGGGGTATAGCAATCAGCCCCAGCATTTT.

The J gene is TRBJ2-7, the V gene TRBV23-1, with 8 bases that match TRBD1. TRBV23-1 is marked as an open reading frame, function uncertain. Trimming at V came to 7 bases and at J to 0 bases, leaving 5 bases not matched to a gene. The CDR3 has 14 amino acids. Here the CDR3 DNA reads TGCGCCAGCAAAGACAGGGGCGACTCCTACGAGCAGTACGTC. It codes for CASKDRGDSYEQYV.

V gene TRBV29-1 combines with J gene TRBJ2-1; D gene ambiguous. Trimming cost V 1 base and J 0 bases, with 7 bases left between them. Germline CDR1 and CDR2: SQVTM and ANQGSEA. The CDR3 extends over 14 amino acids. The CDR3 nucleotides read TGCAGCGTTGAAGGGCCCCCCTCCTACAATGAGCAGTTCTTC. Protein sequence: CSVEGPPSYNEQFF.

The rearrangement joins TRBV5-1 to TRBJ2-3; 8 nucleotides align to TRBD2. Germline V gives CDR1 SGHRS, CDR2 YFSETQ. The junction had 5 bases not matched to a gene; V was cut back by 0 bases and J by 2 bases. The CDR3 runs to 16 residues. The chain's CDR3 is CASSLGGLGDTDTQYF. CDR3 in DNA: TGCGCCAGCAGCTTGGGGGGACTAGGGGACACAGATACGCAGTATTTT.

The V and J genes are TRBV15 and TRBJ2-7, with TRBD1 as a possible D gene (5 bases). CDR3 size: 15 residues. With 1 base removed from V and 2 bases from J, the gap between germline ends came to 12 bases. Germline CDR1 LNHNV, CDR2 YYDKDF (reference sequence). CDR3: CATSRGRQGTYEQYF. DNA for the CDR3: TGTGCCACCAGCAGAGGTAGGCAGGGCACCTACGAGCAGTACTTC. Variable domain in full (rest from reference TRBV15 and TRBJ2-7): DAMVIQNPRYQVTQFGKPVTLSCSQTLNHNVMYWYQQKSSQAPKLLFHYYDKDFNNEADTPDNFQSRRPNTSFCFLDIRSPGLGDTAMYLCATSRGRQGTYEQYFGPGTRLTVT.

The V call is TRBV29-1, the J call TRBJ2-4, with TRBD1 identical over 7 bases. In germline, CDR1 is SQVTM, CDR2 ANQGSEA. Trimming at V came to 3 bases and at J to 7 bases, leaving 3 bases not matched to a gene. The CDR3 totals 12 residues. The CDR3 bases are TGCAGCGTTGAGGGCAGGGGGAACATTCAGTACTTC. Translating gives CSVEGRGNIQYF.

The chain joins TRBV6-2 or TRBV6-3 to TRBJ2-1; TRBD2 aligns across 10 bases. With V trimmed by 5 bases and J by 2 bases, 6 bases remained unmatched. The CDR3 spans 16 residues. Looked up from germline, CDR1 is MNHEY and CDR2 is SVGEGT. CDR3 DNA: TGTGCCAGCAGTCGGCCTAGCGGGAGAACCTACAATGAGCAGTTCTTC. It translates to CASSRPSGRTYNEQFF.